At least ten counts were recorded for the clone carrying this TCR beta chain. Antigen unknown. UMIs and a universal primer site were added when TCR cDNA was made by 5'RACE template switching. TCRdb called the 5' RACE reads again in MiXCR, with one record for every CDR3 protein. The profile shows about 160,000 distinct CDR3 sequences, 6% to 7.5% of them singletons. Looked up from germline, CDR1 is SGHTS and CDR2 is YDEGEE. The CDR3 loop spans 14 amino acids. V was pared by 3 bases and J by 4 bases, with 12 bases between. The sample belongs to a study of T cells after yellow fever vaccination. Study-wide results and caveats: Once the booster was given, most primary-vaccination clones reappeared, at approximately 97% for CD4 and more than 85% for CD8. When the response was secondary, it was weaker but reached its peak faster, day 5 versus 15.

The rearrangement uses TRBV5-8 and TRBJ2-3, with D unclear. The source material was CD4+ T cells sorted from PBMCs, sampled 5 days after the first yellow fever vaccination. The receptor's source is a young man who received the YFV17D yellow fever vaccine. The CDR3 loop reads CASSSPPYSDTQYF. The CDR3 DNA is TGTGCCAGCAGCTCACCACCATACTCAGATACGCAGTATTTT.